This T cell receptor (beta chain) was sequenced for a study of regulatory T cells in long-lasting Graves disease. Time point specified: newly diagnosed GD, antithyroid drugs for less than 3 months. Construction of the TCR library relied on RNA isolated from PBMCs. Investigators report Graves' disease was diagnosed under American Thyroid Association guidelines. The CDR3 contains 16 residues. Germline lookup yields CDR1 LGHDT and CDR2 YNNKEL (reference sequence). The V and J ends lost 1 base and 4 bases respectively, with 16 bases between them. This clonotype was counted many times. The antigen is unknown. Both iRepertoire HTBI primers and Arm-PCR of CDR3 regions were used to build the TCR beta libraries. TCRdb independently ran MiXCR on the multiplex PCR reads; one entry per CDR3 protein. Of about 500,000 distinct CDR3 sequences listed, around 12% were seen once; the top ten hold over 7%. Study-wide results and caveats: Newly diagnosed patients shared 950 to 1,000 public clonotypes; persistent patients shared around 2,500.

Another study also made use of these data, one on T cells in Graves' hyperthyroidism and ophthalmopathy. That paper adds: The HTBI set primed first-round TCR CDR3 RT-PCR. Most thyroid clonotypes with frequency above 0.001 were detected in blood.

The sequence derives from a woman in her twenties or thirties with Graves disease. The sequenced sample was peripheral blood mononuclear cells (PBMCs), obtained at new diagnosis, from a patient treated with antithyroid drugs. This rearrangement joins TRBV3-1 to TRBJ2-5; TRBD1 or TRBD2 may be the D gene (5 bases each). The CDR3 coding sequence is TGTGCCAGCAGCCAAGCTTGGGGGTCACCAGGAGAGACCCAGTACTTC. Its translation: CASSQAWGSPGETQYF.